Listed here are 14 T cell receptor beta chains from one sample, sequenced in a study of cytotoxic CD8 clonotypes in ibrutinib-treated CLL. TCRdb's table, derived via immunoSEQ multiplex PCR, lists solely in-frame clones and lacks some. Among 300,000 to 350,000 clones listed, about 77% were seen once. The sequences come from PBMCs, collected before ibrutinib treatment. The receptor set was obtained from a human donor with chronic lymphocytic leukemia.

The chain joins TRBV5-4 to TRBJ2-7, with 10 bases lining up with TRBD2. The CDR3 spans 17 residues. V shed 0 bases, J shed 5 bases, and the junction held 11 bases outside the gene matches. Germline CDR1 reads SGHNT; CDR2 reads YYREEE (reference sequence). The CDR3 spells CASSLEALAGAVDEQYF. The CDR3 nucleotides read TGTGCCAGCAGCTTGGAGGCGCTAGCGGGGGCCGTCGACGAGCAGTACTTC. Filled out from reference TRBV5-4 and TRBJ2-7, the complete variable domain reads ETGVTQSPTHLIKTRGQQVTLRCSSQSGHNTVSWYQQALGQGPQFIFQYYREEENGRGNFPPRFSGLQFPNYSSELNVNALELDDSALYLCASSLEALAGAVDEQYFGPGTRLTVT.

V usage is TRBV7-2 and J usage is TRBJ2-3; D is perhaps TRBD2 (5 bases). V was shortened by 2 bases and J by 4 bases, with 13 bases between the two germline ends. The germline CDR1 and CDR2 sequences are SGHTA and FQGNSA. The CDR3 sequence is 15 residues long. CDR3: CASSLLVGVPDTQYF. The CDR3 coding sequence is TGTGCCAGCAGCTTATTGGTGGGAGTCCCAGATACGCAGTATTTT.

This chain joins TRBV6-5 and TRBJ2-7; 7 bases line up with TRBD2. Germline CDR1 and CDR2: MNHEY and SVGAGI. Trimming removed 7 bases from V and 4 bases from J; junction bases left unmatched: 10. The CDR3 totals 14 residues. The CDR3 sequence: CASTRLAGFYEQYF. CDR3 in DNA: TGTGCCAGCACTCGACTAGCCGGGTTTTACGAGCAGTACTTC.

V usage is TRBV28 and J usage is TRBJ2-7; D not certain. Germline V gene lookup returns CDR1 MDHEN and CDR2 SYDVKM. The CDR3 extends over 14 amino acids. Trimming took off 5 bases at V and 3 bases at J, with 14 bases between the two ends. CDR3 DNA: TGTGCCAGCAGTCCGCCCCCCTCGGACTACGAGCAGTACTTC. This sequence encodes CASSPPPSDYEQYF. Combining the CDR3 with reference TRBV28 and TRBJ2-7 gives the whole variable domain DVKVTQSSRYLVKRTGEKVFLECVQDMDHENMFWYRQDPGLGLRLIYFSYDVKMKEKGDIPEGYSVSREKKERFSLILESASTNQTSMYLCASSPPPSDYEQYFGPGTRLTVT.

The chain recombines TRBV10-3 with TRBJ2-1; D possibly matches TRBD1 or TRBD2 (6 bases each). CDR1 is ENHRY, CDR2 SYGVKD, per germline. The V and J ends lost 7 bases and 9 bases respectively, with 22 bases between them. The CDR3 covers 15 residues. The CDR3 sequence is CAITEGTNSAGEQFF. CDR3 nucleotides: TGTGCCATCACGGAGGGGACAAATTCGGCGGGTGAGCAGTTCTTC.

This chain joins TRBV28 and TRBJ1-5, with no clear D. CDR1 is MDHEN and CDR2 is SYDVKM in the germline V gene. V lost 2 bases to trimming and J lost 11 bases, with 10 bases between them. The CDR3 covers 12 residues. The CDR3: CASSLGRPAQHF. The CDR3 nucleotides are TGTGCCAGCAGTTTAGGGAGGCCAGCCCAGCATTTT.

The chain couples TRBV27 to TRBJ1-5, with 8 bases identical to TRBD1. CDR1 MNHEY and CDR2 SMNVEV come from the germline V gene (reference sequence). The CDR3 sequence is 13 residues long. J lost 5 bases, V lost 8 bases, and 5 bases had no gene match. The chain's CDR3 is CASSRGPDQPQHF. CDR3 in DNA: TGTGCCAGCTCCAGGGGGCCCGATCAGCCCCAGCATTTT.

For the CDR3, the DNA is TGTGCCAGCAGCCGGGACAGGCTCGGCTATGGCTACACCTTC. It translates to CASSRDRLGYGYTF. This chain joins TRBV7-6 and TRBJ1-2; 8 bases fit TRBD1. From germline, CDR1 is SGHVS and CDR2 FNYEAQ. V trimming: 5 bases; J trimming: 4 bases; junction bases outside the gene matches: 6. This CDR3 spans 14 amino acids. Supplemented by reference TRBV7-6 and TRBJ1-2, the full variable domain reads GAGVSQSPRYKVTKRGQDVALRCDPISGHVSLYWYRQALGQGPEFLTYFNYEAQQDKSGLPNDRFSAERPEGSISTLTIQRTEQRDSAMYRCASSRDRLGYGYTFGSGTRLTVV.

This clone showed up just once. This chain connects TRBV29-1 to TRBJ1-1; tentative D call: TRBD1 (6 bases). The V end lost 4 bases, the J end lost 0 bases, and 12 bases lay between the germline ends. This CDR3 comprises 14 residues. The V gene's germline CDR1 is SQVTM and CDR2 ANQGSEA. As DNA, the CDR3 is TGCAGCGTTGCGGGCAGGGGAGTGAACACTGAAGCTTTCTTT. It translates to CSVAGRGVNTEAFF.

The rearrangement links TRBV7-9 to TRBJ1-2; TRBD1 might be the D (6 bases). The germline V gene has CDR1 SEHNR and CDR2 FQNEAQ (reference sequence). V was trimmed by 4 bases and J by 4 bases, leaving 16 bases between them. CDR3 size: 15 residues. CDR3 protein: CASSSGGGGRYGYTF. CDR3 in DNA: TGTGCCAGCAGCTCCGGCGGGGGGGGCCGCTATGGCTACACCTTC. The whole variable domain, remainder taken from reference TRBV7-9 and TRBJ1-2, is DTGVSQNPRHKITKRGQNVTFRCDPISEHNRLYWYRQTLGQGPEFLTYFQNEAQLEKSRLLSDRFSAERPKGSFSTLEIQRTEQGDSAMYLCASSSGGGGRYGYTFGSGTRLTVV.

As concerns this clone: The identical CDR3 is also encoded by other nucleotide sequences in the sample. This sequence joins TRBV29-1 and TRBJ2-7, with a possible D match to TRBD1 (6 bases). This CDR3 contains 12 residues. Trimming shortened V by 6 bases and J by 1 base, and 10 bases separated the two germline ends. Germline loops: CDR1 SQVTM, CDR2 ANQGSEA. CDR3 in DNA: TGCAGCGTAAGACAGGATTCCTACGAGCAGTACTTC. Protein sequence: CSVRQDSYEQYF.

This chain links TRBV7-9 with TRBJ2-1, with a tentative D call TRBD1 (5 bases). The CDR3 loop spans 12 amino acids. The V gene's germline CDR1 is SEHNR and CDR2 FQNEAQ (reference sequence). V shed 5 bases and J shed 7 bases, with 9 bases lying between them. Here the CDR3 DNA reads TGTGCCAGCAGCGGGGCCATAAATGAGCAGTTCTTC. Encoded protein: CASSGAINEQFF. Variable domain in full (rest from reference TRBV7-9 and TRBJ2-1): DTGVSQNPRHKITKRGQNVTFRCDPISEHNRLYWYRQTLGQGPEFLTYFQNEAQLEKSRLLSDRFSAERPKGSFSTLEIQRTEQGDSAMYLCASSGAINEQFFGPGTRLTVL.

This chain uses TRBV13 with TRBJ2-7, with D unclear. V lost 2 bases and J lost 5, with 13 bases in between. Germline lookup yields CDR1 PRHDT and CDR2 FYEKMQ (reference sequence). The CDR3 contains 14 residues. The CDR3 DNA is TGTGCCAGCAGCTTAATGGGGAACGATGACGAGCAGTACTTC. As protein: CASSLMGNDDEQYF.

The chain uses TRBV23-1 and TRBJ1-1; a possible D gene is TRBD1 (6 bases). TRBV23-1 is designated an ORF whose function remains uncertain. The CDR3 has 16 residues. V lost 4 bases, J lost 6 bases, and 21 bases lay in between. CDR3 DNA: TGCGCCAGCAGTCGACTCACTGGGACACGGGATTCTGAAGCTTTCTTT. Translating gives CASSRLTGTRDSEAFF.